Described below is a single TCR beta chain sequence and its context. The specificity of this receptor is unknown. Per-base quality was not reported, and no clone a single base away is much larger than it. CDR1 and CDR2 are read off the germline V gene as SGHRS and YFSETQ. The CDR3 runs 14 amino acids, cysteine and phenylalanine included. Only CDR3 DNA is held: 42 bases, read in frame from base 1. Deletion took 4 bases off V and 3 bases off J, with a span of 10 bases between the germline ends. This sample was included in a study of blood T cell repertoires in COVID-19 (dated by TCRdb to the early 2020s). The study in broad terms: Collaborator samples came from the United States, Italy and Spain and covered acute and convalescent phases of COVID-19. Where available, HLA class I and class II types were taken from metadata supplied by the sample provider and were not determined by assay-based typing. The repertoires were released in a freely available public database intended as a resource for research on the immune response to SARS-CoV-2. A de-identified subject ID, COVID-19 status, age in years and sex were almost always included in the sample metadata. Samples came from the ongoing ImmuneRACE study (first 160 participants) plus 1,254 subjects from 6 global collaborators. The dataset comprised deeply sampled blood TCRbeta repertoires from subjects exposed to, actively infected with, or recovered from COVID-19. The prospective study material was composed of cDNA or gDNA derived from T cells, B-cell-depleted T cells, or PBMCs.

What the work shows at the level of the full study, not this receptor alone: The amount of clinical and demographic metadata varied by source and participant and was provided uncurated.

Each collaborating institution followed its own protocols to collect whole blood in K2EDTA tubes. For TCRbeta analysis, collaborator samples were shipped as frozen whole blood, as isolated PBMCs, or as DNA extracted from either sample type. The immunoSEQ Assay, a bias-controlled multiplex PCR, was used to amplify TCRbeta CDR3 regions from genomic DNA. On the authors' methods: Within the assay, amplification of reference gene primers was used to estimate how many nucleated cells each sample contained. To quantify the absolute abundance of each unique TCRbeta CDR3 rearrangement, sequence reads were collapsed and filtered. For each sample, productive Simpson clonality was calculated as the square root of Simpson's diversity index over productive rearrangements. The table comes from immuneACCESS by way of TCRdb, which keeps in-frame sequences with V and J called. Part of the clones is missing from these tables; in studies checked, under half for an unresolved V gene and the rest for unknown reasons. V and J calls and clone size are as listed in that table; D and trimming were resolved from the DNA. Across this sample there are roughly 70,000 clones, with roughly 88% seen only once. Approximately 3% of the sample is held by the ten biggest clonotypes.

Sequenced material: peripheral blood. Recombination joined TRBV5-1 with TRBJ1-4; TRBD1 is possibly the D segment (6 matching bases). This TCR was recovered from a man aged 70-80 years with active or convalescent COVID-19. CDR3 sequence: CASSQQGSNEKLFF. The DNA sequence is given as TGCGCCAGCAGCCAACAGGGCTCTAATGAAAAACTGTTTTTT. Beyond the CDR3, the reference TRBV5-1 and TRBJ1-4 genes provide the residues; the full variable domain reads: KAGVTQTPRYLIKTRGQQVTLSCSPISGHRSVSWYQQTPGQGLQFLFEYFSETQRNKGNFPGRFSGRQFSNSRSEMNVSTLELGDSALYLCASSQQGSNEKLFFGSGTQLSVL.